This T cell receptor (beta chain) originates from a study of T cells in Graves' hyperthyroidism and ophthalmopathy. Study-wide results and caveats: It was a median about seven months before onset that the model predicted ophthalmopathy. Among clonotypes expanded in thyroid above 0.001, most were also found in blood.

This clonotype was picked up many times. The antigen remains unidentified. RNA transcripts served as the template for amplifying TCR beta CDR3 regions. When the TCR CDR3 underwent first-round RT-PCR, the HTBI primer set was used. TCRdb itself ran the multiplex PCR reads through MiXCR, one entry per CDR3 protein. The sample has about 500,000 distinct CDR3 sequences, around 15% seen once. CDR1 MDHEN and CDR2 SYDVKM come from the germline V gene. Trimming shortened V by 7 bases and J by 1 base, and 7 bases separated the two germline ends. The CDR3 is 12 amino acids. The V gene is TRBV28, the J gene TRBJ2-5; tentatively, D is TRBD2 (5 bases). The sample taken for sequencing was blood. This TCR was recovered from a young woman with Graves' hyperthyroidism. CDR3 sequence: CASTRGQETQYF. CDR3 coding DNA: TGTGCCAGCACTCGGGGCCAAGAGACCCAGTACTTC.